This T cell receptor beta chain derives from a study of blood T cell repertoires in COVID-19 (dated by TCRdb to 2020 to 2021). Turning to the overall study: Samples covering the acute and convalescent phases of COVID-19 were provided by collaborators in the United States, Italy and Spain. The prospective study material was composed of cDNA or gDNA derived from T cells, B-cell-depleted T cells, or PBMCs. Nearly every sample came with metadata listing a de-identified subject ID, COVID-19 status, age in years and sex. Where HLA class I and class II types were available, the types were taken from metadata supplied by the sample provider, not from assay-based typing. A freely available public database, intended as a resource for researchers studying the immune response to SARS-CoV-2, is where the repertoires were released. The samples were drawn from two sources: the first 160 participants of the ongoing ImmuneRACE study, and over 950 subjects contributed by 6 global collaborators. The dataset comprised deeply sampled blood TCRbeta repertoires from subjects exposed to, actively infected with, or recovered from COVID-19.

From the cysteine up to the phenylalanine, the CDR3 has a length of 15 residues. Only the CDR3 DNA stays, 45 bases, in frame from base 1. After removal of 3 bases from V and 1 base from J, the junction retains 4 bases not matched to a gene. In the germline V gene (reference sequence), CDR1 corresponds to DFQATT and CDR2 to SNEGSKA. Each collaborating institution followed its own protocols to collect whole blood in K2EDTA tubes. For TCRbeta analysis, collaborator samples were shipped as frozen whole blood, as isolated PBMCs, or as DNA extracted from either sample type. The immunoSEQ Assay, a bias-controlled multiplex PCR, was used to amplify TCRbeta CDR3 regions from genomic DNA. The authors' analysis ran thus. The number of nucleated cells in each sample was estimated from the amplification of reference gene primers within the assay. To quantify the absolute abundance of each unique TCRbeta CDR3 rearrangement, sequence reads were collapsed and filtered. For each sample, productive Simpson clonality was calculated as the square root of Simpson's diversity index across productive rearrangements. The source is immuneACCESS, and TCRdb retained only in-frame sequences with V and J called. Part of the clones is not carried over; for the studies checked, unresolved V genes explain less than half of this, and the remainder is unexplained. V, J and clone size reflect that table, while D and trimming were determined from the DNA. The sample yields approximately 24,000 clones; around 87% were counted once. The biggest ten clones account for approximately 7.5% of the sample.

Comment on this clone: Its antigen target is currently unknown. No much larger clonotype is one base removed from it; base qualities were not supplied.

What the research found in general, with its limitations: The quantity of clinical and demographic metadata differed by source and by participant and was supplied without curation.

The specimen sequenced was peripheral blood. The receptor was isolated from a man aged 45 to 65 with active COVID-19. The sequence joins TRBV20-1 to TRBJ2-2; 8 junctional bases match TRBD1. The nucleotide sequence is TGCAGTGCTAGTCATGGGACAGGGAACACCGGGGAGCTGTTTTTT. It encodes CSASHGTGNTGELFF.